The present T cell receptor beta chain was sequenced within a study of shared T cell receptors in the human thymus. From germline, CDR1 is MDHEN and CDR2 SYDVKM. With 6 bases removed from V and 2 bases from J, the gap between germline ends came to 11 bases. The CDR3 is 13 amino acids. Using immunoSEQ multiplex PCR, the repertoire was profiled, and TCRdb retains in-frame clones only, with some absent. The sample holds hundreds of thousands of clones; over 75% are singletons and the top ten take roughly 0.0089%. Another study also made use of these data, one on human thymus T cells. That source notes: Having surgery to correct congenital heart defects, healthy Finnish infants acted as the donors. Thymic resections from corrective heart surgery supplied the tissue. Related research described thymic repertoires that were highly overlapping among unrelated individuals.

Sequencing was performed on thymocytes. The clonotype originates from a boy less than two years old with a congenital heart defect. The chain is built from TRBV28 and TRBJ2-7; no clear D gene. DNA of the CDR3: TGTGCCAGCAGCTTAAGATGGCCCTACGAGCAGTACTTC. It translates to CASSLRWPYEQYF.